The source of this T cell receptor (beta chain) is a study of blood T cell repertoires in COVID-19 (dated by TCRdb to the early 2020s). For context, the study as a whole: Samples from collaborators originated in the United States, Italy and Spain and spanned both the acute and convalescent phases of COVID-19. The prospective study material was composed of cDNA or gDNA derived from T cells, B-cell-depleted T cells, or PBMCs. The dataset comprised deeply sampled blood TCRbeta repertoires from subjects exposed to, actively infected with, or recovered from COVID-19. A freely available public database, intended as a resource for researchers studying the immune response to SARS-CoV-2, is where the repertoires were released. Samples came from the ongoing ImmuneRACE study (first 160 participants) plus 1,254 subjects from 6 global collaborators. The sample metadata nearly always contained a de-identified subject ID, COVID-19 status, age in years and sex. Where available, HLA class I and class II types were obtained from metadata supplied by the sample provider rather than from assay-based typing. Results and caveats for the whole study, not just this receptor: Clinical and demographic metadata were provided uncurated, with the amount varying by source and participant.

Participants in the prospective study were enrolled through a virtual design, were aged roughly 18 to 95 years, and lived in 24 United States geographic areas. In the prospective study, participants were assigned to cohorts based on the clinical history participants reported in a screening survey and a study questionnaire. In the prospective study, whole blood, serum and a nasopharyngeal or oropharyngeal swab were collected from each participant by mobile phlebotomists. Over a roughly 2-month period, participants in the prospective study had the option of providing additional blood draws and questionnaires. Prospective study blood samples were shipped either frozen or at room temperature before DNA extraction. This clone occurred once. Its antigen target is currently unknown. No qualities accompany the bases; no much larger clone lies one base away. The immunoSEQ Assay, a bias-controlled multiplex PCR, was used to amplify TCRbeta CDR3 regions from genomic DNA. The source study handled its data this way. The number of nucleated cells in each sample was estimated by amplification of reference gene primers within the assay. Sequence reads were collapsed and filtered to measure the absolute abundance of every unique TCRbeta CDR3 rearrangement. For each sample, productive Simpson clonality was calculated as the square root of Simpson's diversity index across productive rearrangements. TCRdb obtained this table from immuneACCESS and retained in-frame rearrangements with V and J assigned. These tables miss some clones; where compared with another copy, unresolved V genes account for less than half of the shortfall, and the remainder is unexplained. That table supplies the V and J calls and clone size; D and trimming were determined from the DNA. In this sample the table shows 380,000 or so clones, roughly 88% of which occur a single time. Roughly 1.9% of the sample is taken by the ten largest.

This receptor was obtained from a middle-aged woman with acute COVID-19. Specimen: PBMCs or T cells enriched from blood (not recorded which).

The nucleotides read TGTGCCAGCAGCATTCAGGGGAAGGAGACTGAAGCTTTCTTT. Translated, it gives CASSIQGKETEAFF. This chain joins TRBV11-3 to TRBJ1-1; TRBD1 is a possible D gene, resting on 6 matching bases. V loses 5 bases, J loses 5 bases, and the germline ends lie 15 bases apart. The CDR3 runs 14 amino acids, cysteine and phenylalanine included. The only DNA kept is the CDR3, 42 bases in frame from the first base. According to the germline V gene, CDR1 reads SGHNT and CDR2 reads YENEEA.